One sample yielded the 8 T cell receptor beta chains listed below, sequenced in a study of CD8+ T cells in alopecia areata. Following extraction, RNA underwent reverse transcription to cDNA, which served as the sequencing template. The method was immunoSEQ multiplex PCR; TCRdb's version includes in-frame clones alone and lacks a portion of them. This table has under 350,000 clones, over 45% appearing once. Documented treatment: oral pan-JAK inhibitor, 5-10 mg twice daily. The sample consisted of CD4+ T cells sorted from blood, taken at week 24, from a patient treated with tofacitinib. These TCRs come from a human donor with alopecia areata.

The chain joins TRBV15 to TRBJ2-7; no clear D. CDR1 and CDR2 (germline): LNHNV, YYDKDF (reference sequence). This CDR3 is built from 13 residues. Trimming shortened V by 0 bases and J by 2 bases, and 5 bases separated the two germline ends. CDR3 region: CATSRDSPYEQYF. The CDR3, as DNA: TGTGCCACCAGCAGAGATTCTCCCTACGAGCAGTACTTC.

The CDR3 protein is CASSQQVQETQYF. DNA for the CDR3: TGTGCCAGCAGCCAACAGGTTCAAGAGACCCAGTACTTC. This chain links TRBV14 with TRBJ2-5; D is ambiguous. CDR1 is SGHDN and CDR2 is FVKESK in the germline V gene. Trimming took 2 bases from V and 2 from J, leaving 6 bases between them. There are 13 residues in the CDR3.

This clone was picked up a small number of times. The V and J genes are TRBV9 and TRBJ1-1; no reliable D call. The V and J ends lost 5 bases and 8 bases respectively, with 16 bases between them. The CDR3 extends over 13 amino acids. Germline V gene sequence: CDR1 SGDLS, CDR2 YYNGEE. CDR3 protein: CASSQDPTIEAFF. The CDR3 coding sequence is TGTGCCAGCAGTCAAGACCCGACCATAGAAGCTTTCTTT.

The genes are TRBV14 and TRBJ2-7; TRBD2 is a possible D gene (6 bases). The CDR3 covers 14 residues. Germline V gene sequence: CDR1 SGHDN, CDR2 FVKESK. Trimming removed 2 bases at V and 7 bases at J, with 15 bases between. The CDR3 DNA follows: TGTGCCAGCAGCCAAAGGGCGGGGAGTTCGGAGCAGTACTTC. Translated: CASSQRAGSSEQYF.

This clone appeared many times. The junction shows a germline mismatch at one end, possibly a read error. The chain recombines TRBV14 with TRBJ2-1, with a tentative D call TRBD2 (5 bases). The CDR3 totals 14 residues. From germline, CDR1 is SGHDN and CDR2 FVKESK. The CDR3 is CASRQGGPHNEQFF. As DNA, the CDR3 is TGTGCCAGCAGGCAAGGAGGTCCCCACAATGAGCAGTTCTTC. Full variable domain (missing parts from reference TRBV14 and TRBJ2-1): EAGVTQFPSHSVIEKGQTVTLRCDPISGHDNLYWYRRVMGKEIKFLLHFVKESKQDESGMPNNRFLAERTGGTYSTLKVQPAELEDSGVYFCASRQGGPHNEQFFGPGTRLTVL.

This clone has a handful of counts. This sequence joins TRBV7-9 and TRBJ1-6, with D possibly being TRBD1 (5 bases). CDR1 is SEHNR, CDR2 FQNEAQ, per germline (reference sequence). Trimming took 1 base from V and 4 from J, leaving 14 bases between them. This CDR3 has 17 residues. The CDR3 spells CASSLVAGQGYNSPLHF. In DNA form, the CDR3 reads TGTGCCAGCAGCTTAGTAGCAGGGCAAGGTTATAATTCACCCCTCCACTTT. Looking up the rest from reference TRBV7-9 and TRBJ1-6 gives the full variable domain: DTGVSQNPRHKITKRGQNVTFRCDPISEHNRLYWYRQTLGQGPEFLTYFQNEAQLEKSRLLSDRFSAERPKGSFSTLEIQRTEQGDSAMYLCASSLVAGQGYNSPLHFGNGTRLTVT.

The chain links TRBV11-2 to TRBJ1-1; 8 nucleotides line up with TRBD1. V was pared by 1 base and J by 8 bases, with 0 bases of the junction left unmatched. The CDR3 covers 12 residues. Germline V gene lookup returns CDR1 SGHAT and CDR2 FQNNGV. The CDR3 DNA reads TGTGCCAGCAGCTTAGGGACAGGGGAAGCTTTCTTT. This gives the protein CASSLGTGEAFF.

This clone showed up just a few times. The chain carries TRBV10-3 and TRBJ2-3; 7 nucleotides align to TRBD1. Germline V CDR1 and CDR2: ENHRY, SYGVKD. J lost 6 bases, V lost 4 bases, and 7 bases had no gene match. CDR3 size: 14 residues. The CDR3 coding sequence is TGTGCCATCAGTGGAACAGGGGAGCGGGATACGCAGTATTTT. It is translated as CAISGTGERDTQYF.